This passage covers 20 T cell receptor beta chains from one sample sequenced in a study of T cells in Graves' hyperthyroidism and ophthalmopathy. Using RNA transcripts as the source, TCR beta CDR3 regions were amplified. When the TCR CDR3 underwent first-round RT-PCR, the HTBI primer set was used. TCRdb called the multiplex PCR reads again in MiXCR, with one record for every CDR3 protein. The table has about 640,000 distinct CDR3 sequences, less than 25% seen once. The sequencing input was blood. The receptors shown here come from a man in his thirties or forties with Graves' ophthalmopathy.

This rearrangement joins TRBV6-6 to TRBJ1-2, with a tentative D call TRBD1 (5 bases). The germline V and J ends were trimmed by 2 bases and 6 bases, with 13 bases remaining between them. CDR1 is MNHNY, CDR2 SVGAGI, per germline (reference sequence). CDR3 length equals 14 residues. CDR3 in DNA: TGTGCCAGCAGTTACAGCTGGACAAAAGATGGCTACACCTTC. Its protein product is CASSYSWTKDGYTF.

This clonotype was counted a few times. This sequence joins TRBV28 and TRBJ2-1, with 10 nucleotides matching TRBD2. From germline, CDR1 is MDHEN and CDR2 SYDVKM. The CDR3 has 15 residues. V gave up 4 bases and J gave up 4 bases; unmatched junction bases: 4. The DNA of the CDR3 is TGTGCCAGCAGTTCTAGCGGGAGCGGATACAATGAGCAGTTCTTC. It translates to CASSSSGSGYNEQFF.

This clonotype was picked up many times. The chain carries TRBV6-1 and TRBJ2-5; D might be TRBD2 (5 bases). CDR1 MNHNS and CDR2 SASEGT come from the germline V gene. The CDR3 is 16 amino acids. V was trimmed by 5 bases and J by 5 bases, leaving 21 bases between them. The CDR3 coding sequence is TGTGCCAGCAGTTACGGGCGAGGTCGTAGCGAGGAGACCCAGTACTTC. It codes for CASSYGRGRSEETQYF.

The genes are TRBV19 and TRBJ2-1; 7 bases align to TRBD2. The CDR3 loop spans 15 amino acids. Germline V gene data show CDR1 as LNHDA and CDR2 as SQIVND (reference sequence). J was trimmed by 2 bases and V by 3 bases; bases with no gene match: 4. CDR3 sequence: CASSIKAGTYNEQFF. The CDR3 region has the DNA TGTGCCAGTAGTATTAAAGCGGGAACCTACAATGAGCAGTTCTTC.

This clonotype has only a few counts. The chain employs TRBV18 and TRBJ2-2; perhaps TRBD1 as D (6 bases). This CDR3 spans 15 amino acids. The V gene's germline CDR1 is KGHSH and CDR2 LQKENI. V lost 9 bases, J lost 6 bases, and 20 bases lay in between. CDR3 amino acids: CASSDLQGMAGELFF. For the CDR3, the DNA is TGTGCCAGTTCCGACCTCCAGGGGATGGCCGGGGAGCTGTTTTTT. Complete variable domain (other parts from reference TRBV18 and TRBJ2-2): NAGVMQNPRHLVRRRGQEARLRCSPMKGHSHVYWYRQLPEEGLKFMVYLQKENIIDESGMPKERFSAEFPKEGPSILRIQQVVRGDSAAYFCASSDLQGMAGELFFGEGSRLTVL.

This clonotype was counted ten times or more. The chain is built from TRBV5-6 and TRBJ2-5; 8 bases match TRBD1. Trimming removed 4 bases from V and 5 bases from J; junction bases left unmatched: 13. This CDR3 contains 16 residues. Per germline, CDR1 SGHDT and CDR2 YYEEEE. CDR3 bases: TGTGCCAGCAGCCGAGACGACAGGGGAGATTGGGAGACCCAGTACTTC. Its translation: CASSRDDRGDWETQYF. Looking up the rest from reference TRBV5-6 and TRBJ2-5 gives the full variable domain: DAGVTQSPTHLIKTRGQQVTLRCSPKSGHDTVSWYQQALGQGPQFIFQYYEEEERQRGNFPDRFSGHQFPNYSSELNVNALLLGDSALYLCASSRDDRGDWETQYFGPGTRLLVL.

CDR3 sequence (DNA): TGCAGTGCTAGAAAGGGCCCGGGCGATACGCAGTATTTT. This gives the protein CSARKGPGDTQYF. V usage is TRBV20-1 and J usage is TRBJ2-3; no clear D. V was trimmed by 2 bases and J by 6 bases, leaving 12 bases between them. Germline loops: CDR1 DFQATT, CDR2 SNEGSKA (reference sequence). The CDR3 loop spans 13 amino acids.

This clonotype was counted at least ten times. The chain has TRBV28 and TRBJ2-1; D remains ambiguous. The germline CDR1 and CDR2 sequences are MDHEN and SYDVKM. The germline V and J ends were trimmed by 6 bases and 6 bases, with 9 bases remaining between them. This CDR3 has 12 amino acids. As DNA, the CDR3 is TGTGCCAGCAGACCCTACTCCAATGAGCAGTTCTTC. Translating it yields CASRPYSNEQFF. Looking up the rest from reference TRBV28 and TRBJ2-1 gives the full variable domain: DVKVTQSSRYLVKRTGEKVFLECVQDMDHENMFWYRQDPGLGLRLIYFSYDVKMKEKGDIPEGYSVSREKKERFSLILESASTNQTSMYLCASRPYSNEQFFGPGTRLTVL.

This clonotype was counted at least ten times. The CDR3, as DNA: TGTGCCAGCAGCCAGGGCGGGCAGATACCGGACCAGTACTTC. Translated: CASSQGGQIPDQYF. This sequence joins TRBV3-1 and TRBJ2-5; D perhaps matches TRBD2 (5 bases). Germline lookup yields CDR1 LGHDT and CDR2 YNNKEL (reference sequence). V was trimmed by 3 bases and J by 10 bases, leaving 18 bases between them. CDR3 length: 14 amino acids.

In its sample, this clonotype was seen many times. The chain has TRBV28 and TRBJ2-3; D remains ambiguous. Trimming pared 1 base from V and 3 bases from J, leaving 11 bases between. The CDR3 runs 15 residues. CDR1 is MDHEN and CDR2 is SYDVKM in the germline V gene. The CDR3 region is CASSLSLAGTDTQYF. The DNA of the CDR3 is TGTGCCAGCAGTTTATCGCTGGCAGGTACAGATACGCAGTATTTT.

This clonotype was detected ten times or more. V is TRBV7-2 and J is TRBJ1-1; a possible D gene is TRBD1 (6 bases). Between the trimmed V and J ends, which lost 2 bases and 5 bases, there was a span of 6 bases. The CDR3 covers 12 residues. The V gene's germline CDR1 is SGHTA and CDR2 FQGNSA. Written as DNA, the CDR3 is TGTGCCAGCAGCTTAAGGGGGACTGAAGCTTTCTTT. Amino acid sequence: CASSLRGTEAFF.

A few counts support this clonotype. The chain joins TRBV3-1 to TRBJ2-7; TRBD2 aligns across 8 bases. The V gene end was trimmed by 5 bases and the J gene end by 3 bases; junction bases not matched to a gene: 9. The length of the CDR3 is 15 residues. CDR1 and CDR2 (germline): LGHDT, YNNKEL (reference sequence). CDR3 bases: TGTGCCAGCAGCAATCGACGGGGGGGAGGCTACGAGCAGTACTTC. This codes for CASSNRRGGGYEQYF.

The table lists this clonotype with a few counts. This chain links TRBV6-1 with TRBJ2-7, with unresolved D. V lost 10 bases, J lost 0 bases, and 10 bases lay in between. This CDR3 is 12 amino acids long. The germline CDR1 and CDR2 sequences are MNHNS and SASEGT. As DNA, the CDR3 is TGTGCCACCCTGGGGTCCTCCTACGAGCAGTACTTC. Translation gives CATLGSSYEQYF.

In its sample, this clonotype was seen once. The V call is TRBV27, the J call TRBJ1-2; 9 bases are shared with TRBD1. V lost 8 bases, J lost 5 bases, and 9 bases stayed unmatched. The CDR3 length is 14 residues. Per the germline V gene, CDR1 is MNHEY and CDR2 is SMNVEV (reference sequence). CDR3 sequence (DNA): TGTGCCAGCCGGAGACAGGGGGAAGTGTATGGCTACACCTTC. The encoded protein is CASRRQGEVYGYTF.

This clonotype has just a few counts. The chain recombines TRBV15 with TRBJ1-4; 10 nucleotides match TRBD1. The CDR3 is 16 residues long. With 5 bases clipped from V and 6 bases from J, the junction kept 9 bases outside the gene matches. Germline CDR1 is LNHNV and CDR2 is YYDKDF (reference sequence). CDR3 protein: CATSSRQGAWHEKLFF. The CDR3 DNA reads TGTGCCACCAGCTCGAGACAGGGGGCCTGGCATGAAAAACTGTTTTTT.

This clonotype came up many times. The J gene is TRBJ2-7, the V gene TRBV11-1; D may be TRBD1 (6 bases). Germline CDR1 is SGHAT and CDR2 is FQDESV (reference sequence). V was pared by 1 base and J by 1 base, with 8 bases between. CDR3 size: 14 residues. The CDR3 reads CASSLGDKSYEQYF. DNA of the CDR3: TGTGCCAGCAGCTTAGGGGACAAGTCCTACGAGCAGTACTTC. Combining the CDR3 with reference TRBV11-1 and TRBJ2-7 gives the whole variable domain EAEVAQSPRYKITEKSQAVAFWCDPISGHATLYWYRQILGQGPELLVQFQDESVVDDSQLPKDRFSAERLKGVDSTLKIQPAELGDSAMYLCASSLGDKSYEQYFGPGTRLTVT.

This clonotype was observed at least ten times. This chain links TRBV11-2 with TRBJ2-5; D unclear. Germline V CDR1 and CDR2: SGHAT, FQNNGV. V was pared by 6 bases and J by 2 bases, with 10 bases between. The CDR3 covers 13 residues. The CDR3 DNA is TGTGCCAGCAGGCAGACGGATCAAGAGACCCAGTACTTC. Amino acid sequence: CASRQTDQETQYF.

The V and J genes are TRBV2 and TRBJ2-6, with 10 nucleotides matching TRBD1. This CDR3 is built from 18 residues. Germline loops: CDR1 SNHLY, CDR2 FYNNEI. The J segment lost 0 bases and the V segment lost 3 bases, leaving 5 bases of the junction unmatched. This CDR3 reads CASSDLRTGGSGANVLTF. CDR3 DNA: TGTGCCAGCAGTGATCTTAGGACAGGGGGCTCTGGGGCCAACGTCCTGACTTTC.

This clonotype was seen more than once but under ten times. The chain employs TRBV30 and TRBJ1-2; D ambiguous. Germline-derived CDR1 and CDR2 are GTSNPN and SVGIG (reference sequence). The CDR3 length is 13 residues. V lost 3 bases to trimming and J lost 4 bases, with 12 bases between them. The CDR3 is CAWSPEAIYGYTF. In DNA form, the CDR3 reads TGTGCCTGGAGCCCAGAAGCAATCTATGGCTACACCTTC.

This clonotype was seen repeatedly, ten times or more. J is TRBJ1-2 and V is TRBV29-1, with D perhaps matching TRBD1 (5 bases). CDR1 and CDR2 (germline): SQVTM, ANQGSEA. Trimming removed 4 bases at V and 2 bases at J, with 14 bases between. This CDR3 has 14 amino acids. CDR3: CSVGDGTRNYGYTF. The CDR3, as DNA: TGCAGCGTTGGAGACGGGACCAGGAACTATGGCTACACCTTC. Combining the CDR3 with reference TRBV29-1 and TRBJ1-2 gives the whole variable domain SAVISQKPSRDICQRGTSLTIQCQVDSQVTMMFWYRQQPGQSLTLIATANQGSEATYESGFVIDKFPISRPNLTFSTLTVSNMSPEDSSIYLCSVGDGTRNYGYTFGSGTRLTVV.